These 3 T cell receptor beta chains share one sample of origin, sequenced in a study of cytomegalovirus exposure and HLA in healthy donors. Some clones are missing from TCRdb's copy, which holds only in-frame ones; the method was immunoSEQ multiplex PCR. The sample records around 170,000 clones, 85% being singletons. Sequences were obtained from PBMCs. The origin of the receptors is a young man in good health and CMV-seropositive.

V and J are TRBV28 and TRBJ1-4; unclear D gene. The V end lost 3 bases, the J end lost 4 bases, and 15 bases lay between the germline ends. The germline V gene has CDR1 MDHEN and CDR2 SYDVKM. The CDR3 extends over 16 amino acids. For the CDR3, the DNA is TGTGCCAGCAGTTTGAGGATCAGCTCAAGTAATGAAAAACTGTTTTTT. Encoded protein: CASSLRISSSNEKLFF.

CDR3 region: CASSEGTGGGNTIYF. CDR3 coding DNA: TGTGCCAGCAGTGAGGGGACAGGAGGCGGAAACACCATATATTTT. The V and J genes are TRBV25-1 and TRBJ1-3; 8 bases line up with TRBD1. The CDR3 runs to 15 residues. CDR1 and CDR2 (germline): MGHDK, SYGVNS. J gave up 4 bases and V 3 bases, and 5 bases lay outside the gene matches.

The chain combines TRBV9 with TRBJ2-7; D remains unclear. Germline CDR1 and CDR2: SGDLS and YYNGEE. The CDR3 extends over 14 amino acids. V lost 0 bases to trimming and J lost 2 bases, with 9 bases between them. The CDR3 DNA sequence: TGTGCCAGCAGCGTAGCCTCTCGTACCTACGAGCAGTACTTC. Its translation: CASSVASRTYEQYF.